This T cell receptor (beta chain) was recorded in a study of glioma-infiltrating T cells. The overall study: Glioblastomas were WHO grade IV, sampled at first diagnosis; low-grade were grade II.

The iRepertoire nested amplicon-rescue multiplex PCR amplified TCR alpha and beta CDR3s from RNA. One entry per CDR3 protein results from TCRdb running MiXCR on the multiplex PCR reads. Of 300,000 to 450,000 distinct CDR3 sequences in the sample, 41% are singletons; the top ten hold about 12%. This clonotype came up many times. Germline CDR1 and CDR2: DFQATT and SNEGSKA (reference sequence). The CDR3 has 13 residues. V lost 4 bases to trimming and J lost 6 bases; unmatched junction nucleotides: 7. Sequencing input: glioma tissue, nonneoplastic brain tissue, or PBMCs (not recorded which). The V gene is TRBV20-1, the J gene TRBJ2-3; 7 bases match TRBD1. This TCR was recovered from a human donor with low-grade glioma or glioblastoma, undergoing nonglioma brain surgery, or in good health (not recorded which). CDR3 region: CSATQGESDTQYF. The DNA for the CDR3 is TGCAGTGCTACTCAGGGGGAGAGCGATACGCAGTATTTT.